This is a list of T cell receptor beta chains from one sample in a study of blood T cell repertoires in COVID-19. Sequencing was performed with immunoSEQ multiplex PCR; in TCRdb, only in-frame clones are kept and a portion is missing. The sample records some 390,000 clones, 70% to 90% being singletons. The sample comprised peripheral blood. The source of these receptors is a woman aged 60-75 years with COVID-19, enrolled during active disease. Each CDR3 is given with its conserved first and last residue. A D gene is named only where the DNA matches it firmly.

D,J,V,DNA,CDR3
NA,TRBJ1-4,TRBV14,TGTGCCAGCAGCCAAGTGTCCACAACTAATGAAAAACTGTTTTTT,CASSQVSTTNEKLFF
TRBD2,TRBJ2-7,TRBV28,TGTGCCAGCAGCCCGGCAGGGCTAGCGGGGTCTTACGAGCAGTACTTC,CASSPAGLAGSYEQYF
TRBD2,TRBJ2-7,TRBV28,TGTGCCAGCAGCCCGGGAGGCAGGATCTACGAGCAGTACTTC,CASSPGGRIYEQYF
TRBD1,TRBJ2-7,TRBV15,TGTGCCACCAGCGGCGGACAGGGATATTCCTACGAGCAGTACTTC,CATSGGQGYSYEQYF
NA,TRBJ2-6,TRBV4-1,TGCGCCAGCAGCCGGGTGATCTACGACATCTCTGGGGCCAACGTCCTGACTTTC,CASSRVIYDISGANVLTF
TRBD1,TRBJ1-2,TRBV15,TGTGCCACCAGCAGGGACAGGTTATATGGCTACACCTTC,CATSRDRLYGYTF
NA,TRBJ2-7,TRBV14,TGTGCCAGCAGCCAAGATGCCTGGCAGCGAAAATCTCGACGCGCCGAGCAGTACTTC,CASSQDAWQRKSRRAEQYF
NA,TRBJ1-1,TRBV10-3,TGTGCCATCAGCCCGACAGACTTGAACACTGAAGCTTTCTTT,CAISPTDLNTEAFF
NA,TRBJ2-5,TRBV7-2,TGTGCCAGCAGCTTACCCGCAGGGGAAGAGACCCAGTACTTC,CASSLPAGEETQYF
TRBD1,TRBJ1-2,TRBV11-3,TGTGCCAGCAGCTTAGCCCCCGGGACAGGGATTTGGCCATACTATGGCTACACCTTC,CASSLAPGTGIWPYYGYTF